This TCR beta chain is drawn from a study of regulatory T cells in long-lasting Graves disease. Study-wide points: Persistent patients shared more public clonotypes (approximately 2,700) than newly diagnosed patients (under 1,000). A reduction in accuracy may have resulted from the small sample size. Patients with persistent disease showed a bias toward TRBV28, TRBJ1-2 and TRBJ2-5. The study examined only peripheral blood, not thyroid tissue.

Germline lookup yields CDR1 GTSNPN and CDR2 SVGIG (reference sequence). This CDR3 region has 12 residues. The authors built TCR beta libraries using iRepertoire HTBI primers and Arm-PCR of CDR3 regions. TCRdb itself ran the multiplex PCR reads through MiXCR, one entry per CDR3 protein. The table lists over 650,000 distinct CDR3 sequences, around 30% of them singletons. As regards this clonotype: What it binds is not known.

Sample time point: persistent/refractory GD, antithyroid drugs over 5 years with positive TRAb. RNA isolated from PBMCs was used to make the TCR library. The gene calls are TRBV30 and TRBJ2-7; tentative D call: TRBD1 (5 bases). Sample: peripheral blood mononuclear cells (PBMCs), taken when the disease was refractory, from a patient treated with antithyroid drugs. The source of this sequence is a female donor with Graves disease. This CDR3 reads CAHQRQGYEQYF. CDR3 nucleotides: TGTGCTCACCAAAGGCAGGGCTACGAGCAGTACTTC. The full variable domain, rest sourced from reference TRBV30 and TRBJ2-7, is SQTIHQWPATLVQPVGSPLSLECTVEGTSNPNLYWYRQAAGRGLQLLFYSVGIGQISSEVPQNLSASRPQDRQFILSSKKLLLSDSGFYLCAHQRQGYEQYFGPGTRLTVT.